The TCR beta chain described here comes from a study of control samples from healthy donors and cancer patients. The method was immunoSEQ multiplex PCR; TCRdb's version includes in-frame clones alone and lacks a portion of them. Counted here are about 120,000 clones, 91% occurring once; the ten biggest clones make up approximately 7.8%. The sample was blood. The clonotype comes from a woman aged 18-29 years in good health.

The CDR3 reads CASSGSQTPTDTQYF. CDR3 DNA sequence: TGTGCCAGCAGCGGCTCACAGACCCCCACAGATACGCAGTATTTT. The chain employs TRBV7-9 and TRBJ2-3; D gene uncertain. CDR3 length: 15 residues. In germline, CDR1 is SEHNR, CDR2 FQNEAQ (reference sequence). The V end lost 5 bases, the J end lost 2 bases, and 14 bases lay between the germline ends.